The present entry profiles one T cell receptor beta chain with its context. What it recognizes is unknown. The data were obtained in a study of cytomegalovirus exposure and HLA in healthy donors. In germline, CDR1 is MGHRA, CDR2 YSYEKL. The CDR3 is made up of 15 amino acids. V was clipped by 7 bases and J by 2 bases; unmatched bases: 7. Study outcomes and limitations: One later analysis, an examination of the 100 to 150 validation repertoires, found that first-cohort TCR clusters tended to co-occur in them.

Sequencing was performed with immunoSEQ multiplex PCR; in TCRdb, only in-frame clones are kept and a portion is missing. The sample lists 65,000 to 80,000 clones; over 85% were seen once. The origin of this receptor is a woman aged 18 to 35 in good health and CMV-seronegative. The rearrangement joins TRBV4-1 to TRBJ2-3, with 9 bases aligning to TRBD1. Sequencing used PBMCs. CDR3 in amino acids: CASTRRDRDTDTQYF. The CDR3 DNA reads as TGCGCCAGCACCCGTCGGGACAGGGACACAGATACGCAGTATTTT.